Sequencing of this T cell receptor (beta chain) was carried out in a study of Tregs in tolerant kidney transplant recipients. Thawed PBMCs were FACS-sorted into unstimulated CD4+CD25+CD127- regulatory T cells, CD4+CD25- non-regulatory cells, CD4 and CD8 cells. Study-wide results and caveats: Biological reproducibility was not directly addressed in this study.

The protocol was immunoSEQ multiplex PCR, while the TCRdb copy is restricted to in-frame clones and leaves out a portion. The profile shows tens of thousands of clones, about four fifths of them singletons. Of note for this clone: Its cognate antigen is unknown.

Germline values: CDR1 SGHTS, CDR2 YDEGEE. V shed 4 bases and J shed 2 bases, with 10 bases lying between them. The CDR3 has 14 residues. This TCR derives from a human donor in good health. The chain has TRBV5-8 and TRBJ1-5; D gene ambiguous. The sequenced material came from CD4+ T cells from blood. In nucleotides, the CDR3 is TGTGCCAGCAGCCTCTGGGGTGGCAATCAGCCCCAGCATTTT. Translation: CASSLWGGNQPQHF.